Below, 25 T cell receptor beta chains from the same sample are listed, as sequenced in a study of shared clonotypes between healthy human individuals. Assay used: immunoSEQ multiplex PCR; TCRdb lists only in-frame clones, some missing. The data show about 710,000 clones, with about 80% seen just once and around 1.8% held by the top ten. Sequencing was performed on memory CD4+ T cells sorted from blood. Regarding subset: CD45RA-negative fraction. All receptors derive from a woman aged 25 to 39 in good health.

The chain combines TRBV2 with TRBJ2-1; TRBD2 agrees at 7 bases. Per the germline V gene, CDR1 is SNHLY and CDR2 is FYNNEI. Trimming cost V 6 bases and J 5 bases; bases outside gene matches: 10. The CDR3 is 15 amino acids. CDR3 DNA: TGTGCCAGCAGGGGTCGACTAGCTCAGAACAATGAGCAGTTCTTC. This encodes CASRGRLAQNNEQFF.

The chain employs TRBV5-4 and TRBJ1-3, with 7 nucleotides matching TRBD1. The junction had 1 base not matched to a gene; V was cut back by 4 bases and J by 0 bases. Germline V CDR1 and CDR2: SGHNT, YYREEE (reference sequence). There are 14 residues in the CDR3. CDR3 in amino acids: CASSRQGSGNTIYF. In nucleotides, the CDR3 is TGTGCCAGCAGCCGACAGGGCTCTGGAAACACCATATATTTT. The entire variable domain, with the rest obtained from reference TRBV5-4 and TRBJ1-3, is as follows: ETGVTQSPTHLIKTRGQQVTLRCSSQSGHNTVSWYQQALGQGPQFIFQYYREEENGRGNFPPRFSGLQFPNYSSELNVNALELDDSALYLCASSRQGSGNTIYFGEGSWLTVV.

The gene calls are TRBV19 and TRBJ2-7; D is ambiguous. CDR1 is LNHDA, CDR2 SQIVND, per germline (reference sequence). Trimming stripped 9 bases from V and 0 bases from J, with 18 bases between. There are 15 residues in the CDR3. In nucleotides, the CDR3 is TGTGCCAGCTCTCAGCCCTCAACCAGCTCCTACGAGCAGTACTTC. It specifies CASSQPSTSSYEQYF.

CDR3 nucleotide sequence: TGTGCCAGTAGTCTTGGGACAGGGGGTCAGCCCCAGCATTTT. It is translated as CASSLGTGGQPQHF. The genes are TRBV19 and TRBJ1-5; 11 bases fit TRBD1. With V trimmed by 5 bases and J by 6 bases, 3 bases remained unmatched. The CDR3 runs 14 residues. Germline loops: CDR1 LNHDA, CDR2 SQIVND (reference sequence).

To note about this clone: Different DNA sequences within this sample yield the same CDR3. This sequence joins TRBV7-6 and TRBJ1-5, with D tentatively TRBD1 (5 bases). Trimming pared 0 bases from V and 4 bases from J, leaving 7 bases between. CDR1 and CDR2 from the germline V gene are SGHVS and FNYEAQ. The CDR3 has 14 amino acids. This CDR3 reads CASSLAGGNQPQHF. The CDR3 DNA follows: TGTGCCAGCAGCTTAGCTGGGGGGAATCAGCCCCAGCATTTT. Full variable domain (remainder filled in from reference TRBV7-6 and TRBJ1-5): GAGVSQSPRYKVTKRGQDVALRCDPISGHVSLYWYRQALGQGPEFLTYFNYEAQQDKSGLPNDRFSAERPEGSISTLTIQRTEQRDSAMYRCASSLAGGNQPQHFGDGTRLSIL.

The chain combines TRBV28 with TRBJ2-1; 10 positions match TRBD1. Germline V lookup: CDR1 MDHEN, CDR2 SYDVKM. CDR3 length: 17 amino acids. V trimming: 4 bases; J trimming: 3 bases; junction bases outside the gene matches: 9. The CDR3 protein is CASSSSSGTGDYNEQFF. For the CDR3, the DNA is TGTGCCAGCAGTTCCAGCTCCGGGACAGGGGACTACAATGAGCAGTTCTTC.

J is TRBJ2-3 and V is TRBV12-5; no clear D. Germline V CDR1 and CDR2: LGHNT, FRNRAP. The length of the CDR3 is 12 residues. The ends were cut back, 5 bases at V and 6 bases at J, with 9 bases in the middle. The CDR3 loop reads CASGPSMDTQYF. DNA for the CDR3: TGTGCTAGTGGTCCCTCAATGGATACGCAGTATTTT.

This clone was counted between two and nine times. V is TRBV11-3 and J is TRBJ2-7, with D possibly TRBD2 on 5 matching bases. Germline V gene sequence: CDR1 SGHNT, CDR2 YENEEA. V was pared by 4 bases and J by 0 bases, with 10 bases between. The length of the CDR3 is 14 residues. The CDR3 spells CASSWAGSSYEQYF. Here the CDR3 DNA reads TGTGCCAGCAGCTGGGCGGGCAGCTCCTACGAGCAGTACTTC.

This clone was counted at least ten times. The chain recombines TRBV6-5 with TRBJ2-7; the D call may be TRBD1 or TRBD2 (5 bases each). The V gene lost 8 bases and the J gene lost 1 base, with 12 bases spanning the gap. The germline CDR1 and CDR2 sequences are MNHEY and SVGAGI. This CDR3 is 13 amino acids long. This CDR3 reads CASRDRRSYEQYF. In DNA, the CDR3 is TGTGCCAGCCGGGACCGTCGGTCCTACGAGCAGTACTTC.

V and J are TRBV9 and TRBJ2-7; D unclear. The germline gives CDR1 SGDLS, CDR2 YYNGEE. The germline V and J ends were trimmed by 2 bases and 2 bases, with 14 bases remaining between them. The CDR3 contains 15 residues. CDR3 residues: CASSVSGSYPYEQYF. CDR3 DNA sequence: TGTGCCAGCAGCGTCTCCGGGTCCTACCCCTACGAGCAGTACTTC.

DNA for the CDR3: TGTGCCAGCAGTGCAGGGGGAGGGATCGGGGCCAACGTCCTGACTTTC. As protein: CASSAGGGIGANVLTF. The chain links TRBV6-6 to TRBJ2-6; perhaps D is TRBD1 or TRBD2 (7 bases each). The CDR3 length is 16 residues. The V gene's germline CDR1 is MNHNY and CDR2 SVGAGI (reference sequence). V was pared by 5 bases and J by 4 bases, with 15 bases between.

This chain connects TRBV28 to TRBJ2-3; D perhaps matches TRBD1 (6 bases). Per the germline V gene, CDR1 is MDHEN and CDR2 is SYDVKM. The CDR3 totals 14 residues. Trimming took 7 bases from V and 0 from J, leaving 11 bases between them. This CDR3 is CASINGQSTDTQYF. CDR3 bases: TGTGCCAGCATCAACGGACAGAGCACAGATACGCAGTATTTT.

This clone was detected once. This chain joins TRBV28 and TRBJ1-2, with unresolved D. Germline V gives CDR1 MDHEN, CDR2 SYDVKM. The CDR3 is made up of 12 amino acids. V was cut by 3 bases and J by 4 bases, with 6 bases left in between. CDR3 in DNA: TGTGCCAGCAGTTTGGTACGCTATGGCTACACCTTC. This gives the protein CASSLVRYGYTF.

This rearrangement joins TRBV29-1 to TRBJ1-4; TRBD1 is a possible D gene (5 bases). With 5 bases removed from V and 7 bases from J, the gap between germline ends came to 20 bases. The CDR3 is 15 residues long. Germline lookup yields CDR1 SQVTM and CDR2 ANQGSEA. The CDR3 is CSVTPGGGGSEKLFF. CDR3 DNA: TGCAGCGTTACCCCGGGTGGGGGAGGGAGTGAAAAACTGTTTTTT.

The CDR3 DNA reads as TGTGCCAGCAGCCCTAGTGGGCTAGCGGGAGACGAGCAGTACTTC. It yields the protein CASSPSGLAGDEQYF. The J gene is TRBJ2-7, the V gene TRBV7-2, with TRBD2 matching 10 bases. J gave up 5 bases and V 5 bases, and 9 bases lay outside the gene matches. The germline V gene has CDR1 SGHTA and CDR2 FQGNSA. The CDR3 length is 15 residues.

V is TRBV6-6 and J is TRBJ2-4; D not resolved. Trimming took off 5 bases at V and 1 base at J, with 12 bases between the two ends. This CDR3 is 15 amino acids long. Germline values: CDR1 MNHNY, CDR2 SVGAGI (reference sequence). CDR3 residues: CASSTSSSAKNIQYF. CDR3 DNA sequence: TGTGCCAGCAGTACCTCCTCTAGTGCCAAAAACATTCAGTACTTC.

CDR3 loop: CASSDRTGTDNQPQHF. The CDR3 DNA is TGTGCCAGCAGTGACCGCACCGGGACAGATAATCAGCCCCAGCATTTT. J is TRBJ1-5 and V is TRBV6-1; TRBD1 aligns across 7 bases. J gave up 4 bases and V 3 bases, and 9 bases lay outside the gene matches. Germline loops: CDR1 MNHNS, CDR2 SASEGT. The CDR3 covers 16 residues.

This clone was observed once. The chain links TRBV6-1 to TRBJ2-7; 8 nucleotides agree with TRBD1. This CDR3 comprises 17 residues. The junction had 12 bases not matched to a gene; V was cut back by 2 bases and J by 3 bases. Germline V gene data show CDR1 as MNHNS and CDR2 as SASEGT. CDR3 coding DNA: TGTGCCAGCAGTGAACGCGGCAGGGGGCGAGTTGACTACGAGCAGTACTTC. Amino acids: CASSERGRGRVDYEQYF.

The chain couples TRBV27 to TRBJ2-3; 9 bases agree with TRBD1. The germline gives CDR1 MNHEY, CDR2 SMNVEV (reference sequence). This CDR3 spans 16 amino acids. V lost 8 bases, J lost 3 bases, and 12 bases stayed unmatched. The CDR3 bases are TGTGCCAGCTGCTTCAGACAGGGGGGTAAGACAGATACGCAGTATTTT. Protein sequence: CASCFRQGGKTDTQYF.

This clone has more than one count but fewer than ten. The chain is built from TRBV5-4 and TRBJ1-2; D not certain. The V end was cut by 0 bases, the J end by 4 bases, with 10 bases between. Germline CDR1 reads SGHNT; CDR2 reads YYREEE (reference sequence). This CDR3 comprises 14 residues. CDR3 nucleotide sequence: TGTGCCAGCAGCTTGGAGGTTTCGAGCTATGGCTACACCTTC. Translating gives CASSLEVSSYGYTF.

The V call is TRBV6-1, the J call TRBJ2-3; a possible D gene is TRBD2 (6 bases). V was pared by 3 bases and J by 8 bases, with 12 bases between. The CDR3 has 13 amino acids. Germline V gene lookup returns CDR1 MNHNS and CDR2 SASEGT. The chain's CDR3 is CASSDRWEVTQYF. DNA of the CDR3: TGTGCCAGCAGTGACAGGTGGGAGGTTACGCAGTATTTT.

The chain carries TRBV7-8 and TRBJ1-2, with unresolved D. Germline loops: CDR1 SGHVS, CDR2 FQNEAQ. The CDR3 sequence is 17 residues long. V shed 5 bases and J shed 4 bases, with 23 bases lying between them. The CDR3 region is CASSPSPAGGLGYGYTF. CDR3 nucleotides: TGTGCCAGCAGCCCGTCCCCGGCGGGAGGGTTGGGCTATGGCTACACCTTC.

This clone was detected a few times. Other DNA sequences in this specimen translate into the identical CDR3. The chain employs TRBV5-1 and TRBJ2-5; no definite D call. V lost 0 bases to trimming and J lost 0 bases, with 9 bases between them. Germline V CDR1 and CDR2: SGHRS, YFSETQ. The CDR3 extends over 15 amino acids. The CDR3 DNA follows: TGCGCCAGCAGCTTGGTCCTGGCGGACCAAGAGACCCAGTACTTC. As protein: CASSLVLADQETQYF.

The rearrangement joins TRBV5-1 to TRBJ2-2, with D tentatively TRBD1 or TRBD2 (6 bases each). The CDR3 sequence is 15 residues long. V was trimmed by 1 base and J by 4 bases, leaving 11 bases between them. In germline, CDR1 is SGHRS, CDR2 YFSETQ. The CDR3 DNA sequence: TGCGCCAGCAGCTTGAAGGAGGGGGGCACCGGGGAGCTGTTTTTT. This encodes CASSLKEGGTGELFF.

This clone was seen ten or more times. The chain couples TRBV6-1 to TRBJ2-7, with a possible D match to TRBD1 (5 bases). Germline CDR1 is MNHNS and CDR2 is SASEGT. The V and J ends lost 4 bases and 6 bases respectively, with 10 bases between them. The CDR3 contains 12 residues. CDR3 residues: CASSAAGIEQYF. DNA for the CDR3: TGTGCCAGCAGTGCCGCAGGGATCGAGCAGTACTTC.